This TCR beta chain appears in the sequencing data of a study of shared clonotypes between healthy human individuals. The table lists this clone with a few counts. TCRdb keeps only in-frame clones here, not all; method: immunoSEQ multiplex PCR. This sample has 400,000 to 550,000 clones, with 65% to 80% found just once. There are 14 residues in the CDR3. V was clipped by 5 bases and J by 2 bases, with 12 bases between them. Germline V lookup: CDR1 SEHNR, CDR2 FQNEAQ (reference sequence). Sequencing was done on a sample of PBMCs. The receptor was derived from a woman aged 40 to 50 in good health. Some clones in this sample may be carry-over from other donors' samples. The chain has TRBV7-9 and TRBJ1-2; D might be TRBD1 (5 bases). CDR3 nucleotides: TGTGCCAGCAGCCGAGGGACGACGAACTATGGCTACACCTTC. Translation gives CASSRGTTNYGYTF.